These T cell receptor beta chains were read from a single sample in a study of metastatic and nonmetastatic thyroid tumors. TCRdb redid the clone calls on the PCR reads using MiXCR. The table shows about 8,000 clones, with around 30% occurring only once. Sequencing was performed on tumor tissue. Receptors originate from a male donor with papillary thyroid cancer or a benign thyroid nodule (not recorded which). Some clones in this sample may be carry-over from other donors' samples. Each CDR3 is given with its conserved first and last residue. The D gene is left open where the match is weak. Where a row states a size, it is once, few, many or the class of an expanded clone; other rows omit it.

J,size,V,D,DNA,CDR3
TRBJ2-6,few,TRBV12-3/TRBV12-4,NA,TGTGCCAGCAGTCCCCGGACGGTGAGCTCTGGGGCCAACGTCCTGACTTTC,CASSPRTVSSGANVLTF
TRBJ2-5,NA,TRBV5-1,NA,TGCGCCAGCAGCTACTCCCAAGAGACCCAGTACTTC,CASSYSQETQYF
TRBJ2-2,NA,TRBV5-1,TRBD1,TGCGCCAGCAGCGTGACAGGGGGCGCGGGCACCGGGGAGCTGTTTTTT,CASSVTGGAGTGELFF
TRBJ2-3,once,TRBV30,TRBD1,TGTGCCTGGGAACAGGGGTCAGATACGCAGTATTTT,CAWEQGSDTQYF
TRBJ1-1,medium-sized,TRBV19,TRBD1,TGTGCCAGTAGTTCGCTCGGGACAGGGAGGAGGAACACTGAAGCTTTCTTT,CASSSLGTGRRNTEAFF
TRBJ2-3,NA,TRBV30,NA,TGTGCCTGGGCACAGGGTTACGGCACAGATACGCAGTATTTT,CAWAQGYGTDTQYF
TRBJ1-1,few,TRBV20-1,NA,TGCAGTGCTAGAACTATCGGGGGGCCTGAAGCTTTCTTT,CSARTIGGPEAFF
TRBJ2-3,NA,TRBV7-7,TRBD2,TGTGCTAGCAGCTTAACTAGCGGTCCTACAGATACGCAGTATTTT,CASSLTSGPTDTQYF
TRBJ1-5,medium-sized,TRBV19,NA,TGTGCCAGTAGTATTTTCGGAAATAGCAATCAGCCCCAGCATTTT,CASSIFGNSNQPQHF
TRBJ2-1,few,TRBV12-3/TRBV12-4,TRBD2,TGTGCCAGCAGTTTAAGGGCGGGAGGAGGGCTTGAGCAGTTCTTC,CASSLRAGGGLEQFF
TRBJ2-7,NA,TRBV19,TRBD2,TGTGCCAGTATTAGTTCGGCGCGGGGGGCCTCCTCCTACGAGCAGTACTTC,CASISSARGASSYEQYF
TRBJ1-2,once,TRBV9,TRBD1,TGTGCCAGCAGCTCCCGGGACAGGGGGAACTATGGCTACACCTTC,CASSSRDRGNYGYTF
TRBJ2-7,NA,TRBV20-1,NA,TGCAGTGCCAGGCCGCATGCCGCAGGACATATCTACGAGCAGTACTTC,CSARPHAAGHIYEQYF
TRBJ1-2,NA,TRBV19,NA,TGTGCCAGTAGTCACCAACAGGGCGATGGCTACACCTTC,CASSHQQGDGYTF
TRBJ2-7,NA,TRBV11-2,NA,TGTGCCAGCAGCTCTTCACGACAGGAATGGTACGAGCAGTACTTC,CASSSSRQEWYEQYF
TRBJ2-7,NA,TRBV7-3,NA,TGTGCCAGCAGCTTAGCCCCATCTAGCGAGCAGTACTTC,CASSLAPSSEQYF
TRBJ1-2,NA,TRBV7-8,TRBD1,TGTGCCAGCAGCCCGAGGACAGGGGTGAATTATGGCTACACCTTC,CASSPRTGVNYGYTF
TRBJ2-2,few,TRBV6-1,TRBD2,TGTGCCAGCAGTGAACTAGCGGGAGGCACCGGGGAGCTGTTTTTT,CASSELAGGTGELFF
TRBJ2-7,NA,TRBV20-1,NA,TGCAGTGCGGTCTTGGGGGCGGCGTACGAGCAGTACTTC,CSAVLGAAYEQYF
TRBJ1-3,once,TRBV14,NA,TGTGCCAGCAGCCAAGATGGGATCAGAAACACCATATATTTT,CASSQDGIRNTIYF
TRBJ2-1,medium-sized,TRBV27,TRBD2,TGTGCCAGCAGTCCGACCCGGACTAGCGGGAGGAATGAGCAGTTCTTC,CASSPTRTSGRNEQFF
TRBJ2-3,NA,TRBV6-1,TRBD2,TGTGCCAGCAGACCACTAGCGAGGGCAGATACGCAGTATTTT,CASRPLARADTQYF
TRBJ2-3,NA,TRBV24-1,NA,TGTGCCACCAGTGGGGGGGGGCCAGATACGCAGTATTTT,CATSGGGPDTQYF
TRBJ2-7,NA,TRBV30,TRBD1,TGTGCCTGGGGGACAGACTACGAGCAGTACTTC,CAWGTDYEQYF
TRBJ1-2,NA,TRBV9,NA,TGTGCCAGCAGCGGAAGCCGGGAGCCCACAGAAAACAACTATGGCTACACCTTC,CASSGSREPTENNYGYTF
TRBJ2-7,NA,TRBV7-2,TRBD2,TGTGCCAGCAGCCTACTAGCGGGAGAGTACGAGCAGTACTTC,CASSLLAGEYEQYF
TRBJ2-7,NA,TRBV5-1,TRBD1,TGCGCCAGCAAACCCGGACAGGGGGGTTTGTACGAGCAGTACTTC,CASKPGQGGLYEQYF
TRBJ1-1,NA,TRBV19,NA,TGTGCCAGTAGTTTGTTACTCTTACATGCTAACACTGAAGCTTTCTTT,CASSLLLLHANTEAFF